The 8 T cell receptor beta chains reported below all come from one sample, sequenced in a study of cytomegalovirus exposure and HLA in healthy donors. PCR amplification relied on 60 Vbeta primers (plus 13 Jbeta primers). The repertoire was sequenced with immunoSEQ multiplex PCR; TCRdb's copy has only in-frame clones and lacks some. This sample has about 130,000 clones; 65% to 85% occur once, and the top ten carry 0.95% to 1.5%. The sample consisted of PBMCs. The receptor source for this set is a boy between 10 and 17 years old in good health and CMV-seronegative.

The J gene is TRBJ2-2, the V gene TRBV27, with D possibly TRBD2 on 5 matching bases. Germline CDR1 and CDR2: MNHEY and SMNVEV (reference sequence). The CDR3 spans 14 residues. The ends were cut back, 8 bases at V and 4 bases at J, with 14 bases in the middle. The DNA for the CDR3 is TGTGCCAGCCCGGGGATTGAGACCACCGGGGAGCTGTTTTTT. It codes for CASPGIETTGELFF.

This chain joins TRBV27 and TRBJ2-7, with D possibly TRBD1 on 6 matching bases. The germline CDR1 and CDR2 sequences are MNHEY and SMNVEV (reference sequence). The CDR3 totals 16 residues. With 0 bases removed from V and 3 bases from J, the gap between germline ends came to 15 bases. The CDR3 here is CASSLSGQRDIYEQYF. CDR3 coding DNA: TGTGCCAGCAGTTTATCGGGTCAACGGGACATCTACGAGCAGTACTTC.

In this sample, this clone turned up once. The CDR3 reads CAWRIDRARDGYTF. For the CDR3, the DNA is TGTGCCTGGAGGATCGACAGGGCAAGGGATGGCTACACCTTC. V is TRBV30 and J is TRBJ1-2, with 7 bases matching TRBD1. Per the germline V gene, CDR1 is GTSNPN and CDR2 is SVGIG (reference sequence). The length of the CDR3 is 14 residues. V lost 3 bases, J lost 6 bases, and 10 bases stayed unmatched.

The chain has TRBV5-6 and TRBJ1-2; 8 positions match TRBD1. The ends lost 4 bases at V and 3 bases at J; junction bases unmatched: 5. The CDR3 runs to 14 residues. The germline V gene has CDR1 SGHDT and CDR2 YYEEEE. For the CDR3, the DNA is TGTGCCAGCAGCCCGGACAGGGTGGACTATGGCTACACCTTC. Protein: CASSPDRVDYGYTF.

As to this clone: Additional DNA sequences in this sample encode the identical CDR3. The V call is TRBV2, the J call TRBJ2-5, with 7 bases matching TRBD1. The germline V gene has CDR1 SNHLY and CDR2 FYNNEI. The junction had 4 bases not matched to a gene; V was cut back by 4 bases and J by 5 bases. The CDR3 covers 13 residues. The CDR3 reads CASSADRRETQYF. The CDR3 region has the DNA TGTGCCAGCAGTGCGGACAGGCGGGAGACCCAGTACTTC.

This clone was picked up one time. The gene calls are TRBV6-5 and TRBJ1-2; TRBD1 matches 7 bases. Germline V gene lookup returns CDR1 MNHEY and CDR2 SVGAGI. The CDR3 has 13 residues. The J segment lost 6 bases and the V segment lost 7 bases, leaving 8 bases of the junction unmatched. The CDR3 DNA reads TGTGCCAGCACGCGAGGAGGGGGCAATGGCTACACCTTC. Amino acids: CASTRGGGNGYTF.

There are a few counts of this clone. This chain joins TRBV7-2 and TRBJ1-5, with D perhaps TRBD1 (5 bases). Germline loops: CDR1 SGHTA, CDR2 FQGNSA. V shed 5 bases and J shed 7 bases, with 9 bases lying between them. The CDR3 extends over 12 amino acids. The CDR3 bases are TGTGCCAGCAGCCCAGCAGGGCAGCCCCAGCATTTT. Protein product: CASSPAGQPQHF.

The CDR3 region has the DNA TGCGCCAGCAGCCAAGATCGAGGACTCTCCTACGAGCAGTACTTC. This gives the protein CASSQDRGLSYEQYF. The V and J genes are TRBV4-1 and TRBJ2-5; D is perhaps TRBD2 (5 bases). Gene TRBJ2-7 matches the end of the DNA better, so the J call may be wrong. The CDR3 is made up of 15 amino acids. The germline V gene has CDR1 MGHRA and CDR2 YSYEKL.